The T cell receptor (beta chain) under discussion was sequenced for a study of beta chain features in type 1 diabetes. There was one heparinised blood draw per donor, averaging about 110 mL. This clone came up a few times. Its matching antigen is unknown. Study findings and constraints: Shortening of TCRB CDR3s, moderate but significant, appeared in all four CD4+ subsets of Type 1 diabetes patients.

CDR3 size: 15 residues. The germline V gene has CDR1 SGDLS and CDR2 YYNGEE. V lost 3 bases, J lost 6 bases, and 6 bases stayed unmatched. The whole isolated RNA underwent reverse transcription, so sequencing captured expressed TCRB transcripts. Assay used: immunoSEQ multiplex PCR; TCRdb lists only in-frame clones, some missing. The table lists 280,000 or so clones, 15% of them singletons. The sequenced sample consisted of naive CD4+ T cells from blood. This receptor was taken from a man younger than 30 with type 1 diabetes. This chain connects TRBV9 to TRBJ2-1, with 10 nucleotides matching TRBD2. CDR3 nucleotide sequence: TGTGCCAGCAGCGCCAGCGGGAGGGCCGGCAATGAGCAGTTCTTC. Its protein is CASSASGRAGNEQFF.